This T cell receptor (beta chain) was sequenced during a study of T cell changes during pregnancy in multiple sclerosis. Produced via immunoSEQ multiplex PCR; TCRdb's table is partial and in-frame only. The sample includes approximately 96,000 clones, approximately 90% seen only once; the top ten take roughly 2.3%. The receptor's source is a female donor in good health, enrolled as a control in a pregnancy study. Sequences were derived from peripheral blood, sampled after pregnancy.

In DNA, the CDR3 is TGTGCCAGCAGTCCAGAGGGACTACTGACTTACGAGCAGTACTTC. As protein: CASSPEGLLTYEQYF. The chain couples TRBV6-5 to TRBJ2-7, with TRBD2 matching over 7 bases. V lost 5 bases to trimming and J lost 4 bases; unmatched junction nucleotides: 11. Per the germline V gene, CDR1 is MNHEY and CDR2 is SVGAGI. There are 15 residues in the CDR3.